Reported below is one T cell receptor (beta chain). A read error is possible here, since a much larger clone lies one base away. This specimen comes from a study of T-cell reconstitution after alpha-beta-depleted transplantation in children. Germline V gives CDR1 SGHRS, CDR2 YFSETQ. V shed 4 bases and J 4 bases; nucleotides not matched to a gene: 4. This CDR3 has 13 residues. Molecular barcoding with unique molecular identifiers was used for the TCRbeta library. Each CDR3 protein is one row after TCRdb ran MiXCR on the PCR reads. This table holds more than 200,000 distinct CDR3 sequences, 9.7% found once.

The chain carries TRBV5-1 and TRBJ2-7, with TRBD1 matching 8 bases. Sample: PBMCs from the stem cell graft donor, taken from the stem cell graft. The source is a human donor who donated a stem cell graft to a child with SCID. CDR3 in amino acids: CASSIDRGYEQYF. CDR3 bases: TGCGCCAGCAGCATCGACAGGGGTTACGAGCAGTACTTC.